The clone carrying this TCR beta chain showed up many times. The read halts 3 residues ahead of the CDR3 end, with the missing end drawn from the germline J gene. CVID and control samples used equivalent genomic DNA input. Assay: immunoSEQ multiplex PCR; the TCRdb copy retains only in-frame clones and omits some. Listed here are approximately 58,000 clones without any singletons, the top ten holding 5.4%. The data were taken from a study of T cell clonality in common variable immunodeficiency. Germline V gene data show CDR1 as SGHTA and CDR2 as FQGNSA. The V gene end was trimmed by 2 bases and the J gene end by 4 bases; junction bases not matched to a gene: 6. The CDR3 consists of 15 residues.

The gene calls are TRBV7-2 and TRBJ2-5; 8 positions match TRBD2. The TCR was taken from a person aged 18 to 70 in good health. Sequencing was performed on peripheral blood mononuclear cells. This CDR3 is CASSLSRLAGETQYF. Incomplete CDR3 DNA: TGTGCCAGCAGCTTAAGCAGGCTAGCGGGAGAGACC.